This is a list of T cell receptor beta chains from one sample in a study of blood T cell repertoires in COVID-19. Sequenced by immunoSEQ multiplex PCR; TCRdb stores in-frame clones only, minus some. The sample holds 200,000 to 250,000 clones, approximately 80% seen once. Material: PBMCs or T cells enriched from blood (not recorded which). The receptors were gathered from a woman aged 55-69 years who had recovered from COVID-19. The CDR3 runs from the conserved cysteine through the conserved F or W. Each record gives: CDR3 DNA, CDR3 protein, V gene, D gene, J gene, clone size. The D gene is left open where the match is weak. Rows may omit the clone size; those that give it use once, few, many or a size class.

CDR3 DNA: TGCGCCAGCGACATCAGGGGCTCGATGGAGACCCAGTACTTC
CDR3 protein: CASDIRGSMETQYF
V gene: TRBV5-1
D gene: NA
J gene: TRBJ2-5
clone size: NA

CDR3 DNA: TGTGCCATCAGTGAGCCTCGGCAGGGCGCATACGAGCAGTACTTC
CDR3 protein: CAISEPRQGAYEQYF
V gene: TRBV10-3
D gene: NA
J gene: TRBJ2-7
clone size: NA

CDR3 DNA: TGTGCCAGCAGCCAAGGGACAGAATCCCTTCGGCCCCTCCACTTT
CDR3 protein: CASSQGTESLRPLHF
V gene: TRBV14
D gene: NA
J gene: TRBJ1-6
clone size: many

CDR3 DNA: TGTGCCAGTAGGGATCGGACAGGCCCTAGGGCTGAAGCTTTCTTT
CDR3 protein: CASRDRTGPRAEAFF
V gene: TRBV19
D gene: TRBD1
J gene: TRBJ1-1
clone size: once

CDR3 DNA: TGCGCCAGCAGCTTGGAACAGGGAATATCCGGGGAGCTGTTTTTT
CDR3 protein: CASSLEQGISGELFF
V gene: TRBV5-1
D gene: NA
J gene: TRBJ2-2
clone size: NA

CDR3 DNA: TGTGCCAGCAGCGTAGGAGGATCGTCAGGGTCCTACGAGCAGTACTTC
CDR3 protein: CASSVGGSSGSYEQYF
V gene: TRBV9
D gene: NA
J gene: TRBJ2-7
clone size: NA

CDR3 DNA: TGTGCCAGCAGTGCCCCGCAAGGACTAGCGGGTTCCAATGAGCAGTTCTTC
CDR3 protein: CASSAPQGLAGSNEQFF
V gene: TRBV25-1
D gene: TRBD2
J gene: TRBJ2-1
clone size: few

CDR3 DNA: TGTGCCAGCAGTTTAGGACAGCGCACTGAAGCTTTCTTT
CDR3 protein: CASSLGQRTEAFF
V gene: TRBV27
D gene: NA
J gene: TRBJ1-1
clone size: NA

CDR3 DNA: TGTGCCAGCAGTTTAGGACAGAATACGCAGTATTTT
CDR3 protein: CASSLGQNTQYF
V gene: TRBV12-3/TRBV12-4
D gene: NA
J gene: TRBJ2-3
clone size: NA

CDR3 DNA: TGTGCCAGCAGCCGACAGGGGGCTAGAGGGGAGACCCAGTACTTC
CDR3 protein: CASSRQGARGETQYF
V gene: TRBV7-9
D gene: TRBD1
J gene: TRBJ2-5
clone size: NA

CDR3 DNA: TGTGCCAGCAGGCCAGACAGGGGAGGCGGGGAGCTGTTTTTT
CDR3 protein: CASRPDRGGGELFF
V gene: TRBV2
D gene: TRBD1
J gene: TRBJ2-2
clone size: NA

CDR3 DNA: TGTGCCAGTAGTCCCTCGGGGACTAGCGGGAACTACGAGCAGTACTTC
CDR3 protein: CASSPSGTSGNYEQYF
V gene: TRBV19
D gene: TRBD2
J gene: TRBJ2-7
clone size: NA

CDR3 DNA: TGTGCCAGCAGCAAAGGAGGGGGGGGACGGCAGAACACTGAAGCTTTCTTT
CDR3 protein: CASSKGGGGRQNTEAFF
V gene: TRBV21-1
D gene: NA
J gene: TRBJ1-1
clone size: NA

CDR3 DNA: TGCGCCAGCAGCCAAGTCGACGACAGTAACACCGGGGAGCTGTTTTTT
CDR3 protein: CASSQVDDSNTGELFF
V gene: TRBV4-3
D gene: NA
J gene: TRBJ2-2
clone size: once

CDR3 DNA: TGTGCCAGCAGCTCGACAGGGGCGGGAGATCAGCCCCAGCATTTT
CDR3 protein: CASSSTGAGDQPQHF
V gene: TRBV7-9
D gene: TRBD1
J gene: TRBJ1-5
clone size: large

CDR3 DNA: TGTGCCAGCAGCTTGGGAGACAGCCCGACAGATACGCAGTATTTT
CDR3 protein: CASSLGDSPTDTQYF
V gene: TRBV5-8
D gene: NA
J gene: TRBJ2-3
clone size: NA